The 14 T cell receptor beta chains below were found in one sample sequenced in a study of identical twins (TCRdb year 2016). The library was produced with 5' RACE. Reads for this sample came from an Illumina HiSeq 2000. In TCRdb, the public reads were trimmed at Q25 with fastp and aligned with MiXCR, with productive beta chains retained. Each entry is one CDR3 protein sequence, shown with its most common DNA and genes. The sample table shows just over 450,000 distinct CDR3 sequences, and 12% to 15% are seen once. Clones ranked in the top ten supply about 0.54% of the sample. The sample also formed part of further work on yellow fever vaccine responses in identical twins.

The sequenced sample consisted of CD4+ T cells sorted from blood. These receptors were taken from a woman younger than 35 in good health.

This clonotype was observed a few times. The chain is built from TRBV4-3 and TRBJ2-7; no definite D call. Germline CDR1 is LGHNA and CDR2 is YSLEER. The CDR3 length is 13 residues. Deletions cut 6 bases from V and 1 base from J, with 10 bases between. The CDR3 here is CASSLEPSYEQYF. The DNA of the CDR3 is TGCGCCAGCAGTTTGGAGCCTTCCTACGAGCAGTACTTC.

There are many counts of this clonotype. The chain recombines TRBV7-2 with TRBJ2-1; 8 bases line up with TRBD1. Looked up from germline, CDR1 is SGHTA and CDR2 is FQGNSA. Trimming cost V 5 bases and J 8 bases; bases outside gene matches: 5. The CDR3 has 13 amino acids. The CDR3 loop is CASSPGQGDEQFF. As DNA, the CDR3 is TGTGCCAGCAGCCCCGGACAGGGCGATGAGCAGTTCTTC.

This clonotype was found many times. The chain has TRBV19 and TRBJ2-2, with D unclear. With 6 bases removed from V and 2 bases from J, the gap between germline ends came to 7 bases. The CDR3 length is 13 residues. CDR1 and CDR2 (germline): LNHDA, SQIVND (reference sequence). The CDR3 coding sequence is TGTGCCAGTAGGGACCAAAACACCGGGGAGCTGTTTTTT. It codes for CASRDQNTGELFF.

The sample holds a few counts of this clonotype. This chain connects TRBV12-3 or TRBV12-4 to TRBJ2-7, with 7 bases that match TRBD2. The V and J ends lost 5 bases and 2 bases, in that order; junction bases with no gene match: 9. CDR3 length: 15 amino acids. This CDR3 is CASSPIRGVAYEQYF. CDR3 bases: TGTGCCAGCAGTCCTATCCGGGGGGTAGCCTACGAGCAGTACTTC.

The table lists this clonotype with a few counts. The chain is built from TRBV20-1 and TRBJ2-3; 7 bases map to TRBD2. Per germline, CDR1 DFQATT and CDR2 SNEGSKA (reference sequence). J gave up 3 bases and V 0 bases, and 6 bases lay outside the gene matches. The CDR3 length is 15 residues. CDR3 residues: CSARDWTRQTDTQYF. The CDR3 bases are TGCAGTGCTAGAGACTGGACTAGACAGACAGATACGCAGTATTTT.

This chain links TRBV24-1 with TRBJ2-7; weak D call: TRBD1 (6 bases). V lost 4 bases to trimming and J lost 4 bases, with 10 bases between them. The CDR3 is made up of 13 amino acids. Germline CDR1 is KGHDR and CDR2 is SFDVKD. CDR3: CATSDPDRYEQYF. The DNA of the CDR3 is TGTGCCACCAGTGACCCAGACAGGTACGAGCAGTACTTC.

The chain uses TRBV6-1 and TRBJ2-1; D not resolved. The CDR3 totals 19 residues. V lost 2 bases and J lost 4, with 24 bases in between. Germline CDR1 MNHNS, CDR2 SASEGT. In DNA form, the CDR3 reads TGTGCCAGCAGTGAACGCGTTGCGGCGAGACGACTGATATACAATGAGCAGTTCTTC. Protein: CASSERVAARRLIYNEQFF.

At least ten counts were recorded for this clonotype. The genes are TRBV20-1 and TRBJ1-2; the match to TRBD1 covers 7 bases. Germline V gives CDR1 DFQATT, CDR2 SNEGSKA (reference sequence). V lost 3 bases to trimming and J lost 8 bases; unmatched junction nucleotides: 9. The CDR3 is made up of 13 amino acids. This CDR3 reads CSARTGISRGYTF. The DNA of the CDR3 is TGCAGTGCTAGGACAGGGATCTCGAGAGGCTACACCTTC.

The rearrangement links TRBV5-1 to TRBJ2-3; the match to TRBD2 covers 10 bases. The CDR3 has 15 residues. Germline V CDR1 and CDR2: SGHRS, YFSETQ. V lost 5 bases, J lost 1 base, and 4 bases stayed unmatched. The CDR3 DNA reads as TGCGCCAGCAGGGCTAGCGGGAGTGGCACAGATACGCAGTATTTT. Translating gives CASRASGSGTDTQYF.

At least ten counts were recorded for this clonotype. The J gene is TRBJ2-2, the V gene TRBV7-9; no firm D call. V was trimmed by 1 base and J by 7 bases, leaving 4 bases between them. This CDR3 comprises 12 residues. CDR1 is SEHNR and CDR2 is FQNEAQ in the germline V gene (reference sequence). CDR3 loop: CASSLGFGELFF. The CDR3 nucleotides are TGTGCCAGCAGCTTAGGTTTCGGGGAGCTGTTTTTT.

This sequence joins TRBV15 and TRBJ2-5, with 7 nucleotides matching TRBD2. Germline V gives CDR1 LNHNV, CDR2 YYDKDF (reference sequence). Trimming removed 0 bases from V and 5 bases from J; junction bases left unmatched: 9. There are 16 residues in the CDR3. CDR3 in DNA: TGTGCCACCAGCAGAGATTTGGGGGGAGCGGGGGAGACCCAGTACTTC. This codes for CATSRDLGGAGETQYF.

This sequence joins TRBV6-1 and TRBJ2-7; the D gene is possibly TRBD2 (7 bases). This CDR3 contains 14 residues. Germline CDR1 MNHNS, CDR2 SASEGT. V lost 6 bases to trimming and J lost 3 bases, with 15 bases between them. For the CDR3, the DNA is TGTGCCAGCAGCCGAAAAGGGGGGGACTACGAGCAGTACTTC. Its translation: CASSRKGGDYEQYF.

This clonotype was detected many times. The gene calls are TRBV29-1 and TRBJ2-1; TRBD2 aligns across 13 bases. The V and J ends lost 1 base and 6 bases, in that order; junction bases with no gene match: 12. Germline loops: CDR1 SQVTM, CDR2 ANQGSEA. The CDR3 runs 18 residues. CDR3 nucleotides: TGCAGCGTTGAAGTTATTAGAGGACTAGCGGGAGTTAGCAATGAGCAGTTCTTC. It yields the protein CSVEVIRGLAGVSNEQFF.

The gene calls are TRBV20-1 and TRBJ2-5; D is perhaps TRBD2 (5 bases). This CDR3 region has 12 residues. Germline values: CDR1 DFQATT, CDR2 SNEGSKA (reference sequence). V was trimmed by 3 bases and J by 5 bases, leaving 10 bases between them. The CDR3 sequence: CSASPERETQYF. The DNA for the CDR3 is TGCAGTGCTAGCCCCGAGCGGGAGACCCAGTACTTC.